This T cell receptor (beta chain) originates from a study of control samples from healthy donors and cancer patients. The CDR3 runs to 13 residues. The germline V and J ends were trimmed by 5 bases and 0 bases, with 5 bases remaining between them. The germline gives CDR1 LNHNV, CDR2 YYDKDF (reference sequence). Profiled with immunoSEQ multiplex PCR; TCRdb holds only in-frame clones, not every one. The table has 150,000 to 200,000 clones, around nine tenths seen once. The sample was blood. This clonotype was sampled from a woman aged 25 to 39 in good health. V gene TRBV15 combines with J gene TRBJ1-5; the D is unclear. The chain's CDR3 is CATSRYSNQPQHF. CDR3 nucleotides: TGTGCCACCAGCCGATATAGCAATCAGCCCCAGCATTTT. Full variable domain (rest looked up from reference TRBV15 and TRBJ1-5): DAMVIQNPRYQVTQFGKPVTLSCSQTLNHNVMYWYQQKSSQAPKLLFHYYDKDFNNEADTPDNFQSRRPNTSFCFLDIRSPGLGDTAMYLCATSRYSNQPQHFGDGTRLSIL.